The sequence of this T cell receptor beta chain was determined in a study of identical twins (dated by TCRdb to between 2015 and 2016). Study-level background: To test whether fetal clonotypes persist, this study deep-sequenced TCR alpha and beta repertoires from monozygotic twins, from unrelated adults of various ages, and from cord blood. To rule out contamination, replicate twin experiments were performed at different times with different library preparation protocols.

Receptor amplification or capture employed 5' RACE. Sequencing relied on an Illumina HiSeq 2000. Template switching added a universal primer binding site, and the final cDNA carried a unique molecular identifier that allowed TCR cDNA molecules to be counted accurately. First-strand cDNA for TCR alpha and beta chains was synthesized from specific primers in the conserved constant-segment region. To control for contamination, every cDNA library was double barcoded, receiving both a SMART-Mk sample barcode and Illumina barcodes. TruSeq adapter sequences, together with Illumina sample barcodes, were added in two successive PCR steps. Sequencing of the TCR alpha and beta cDNA libraries was done on the Illumina HiSeq platform using custom primers. From the authors' description of their analysis: MiGEC was used to process raw reads and extract unique molecular identifiers, and MiXCR was used to find CDR3 positions. For each individual, recombination models were inferred using an EM algorithm with the repgenHMM and IGoR tools. The tcR package in R was used for shared clonotype analysis, with sharing normalized by the product of cloneset sizes. To study raw recombination without the effects of thymic and clonal selection, out-of-frame nonproductive sequences were analyzed. TCRdb redid the processing of the public reads, applying fastp at Q25 and MiXCR, and retained in-frame beta chains. Every CDR3 protein is listed once, alongside the most common genes and DNA of its rows. TCRdb's processing, not the authors', yielded these V and J calls. The sample data list 1.5 million or so distinct CDR3 sequences, and about 30% of these were observed just once. The leading ten clones occupy over 0.25% of the sample.

Comments on this clonotype: Its antigen is currently not known. One base away there is no much larger clone; base qualities are not given.

At the junction V is shortened by 3 bases and J by 1 base; bases outside the gene matches: 4. The germline V gene supplies CDR1 SGHRS and CDR2 YFSETQ. The CDR3 numbers 15 residues from cysteine through phenylalanine. Only CDR3 DNA is held: 45 bases, read in frame from base 1. Overall results and qualifications from the work: Compared with coincidental sharing between unrelated individuals, an excess of low generation-probability sequences was observed among out-of-frame TCR alpha sequences shared between twins. Because the same donors could not be followed over many years, the conclusions relied on cross-sectional statistical analysis. Abundant cord blood beta clonotypes had fewer insertions, young adult naive repertoires showed a similar but weaker trend, and memory repertoires showed no such trend. Out-of-frame TCR alpha sharing in monozygotic twins was systematically underestimated by recombination models, whereas sharing between unrelated individuals was in agreement with the recombination models. Zero-insertion analyses could be partly confounded by invariant T cells such as MAIT and iNKT, though diverse VJ usage argued against such confounding for most clonotypes. A weaker excess of twin sharing was found in beta out-of-frame sequences because the signal-to-noise ratio was lowered by fewer shared sequences.

Every donor in the study was a healthy Caucasian. This sequence uses TRBV5-1 and TRBJ1-1, with 9 junctional bases fitting TRBD1. Sequencing was performed on cord blood. This receptor was taken from a newborn girl in good health. The CDR3 in this case is CASSSGQGSNTEAFF. The DNA sequence is given as TGCGCCAGCAGCTCCGGACAGGGGTCGAACACTGAAGCTTTCTTT.